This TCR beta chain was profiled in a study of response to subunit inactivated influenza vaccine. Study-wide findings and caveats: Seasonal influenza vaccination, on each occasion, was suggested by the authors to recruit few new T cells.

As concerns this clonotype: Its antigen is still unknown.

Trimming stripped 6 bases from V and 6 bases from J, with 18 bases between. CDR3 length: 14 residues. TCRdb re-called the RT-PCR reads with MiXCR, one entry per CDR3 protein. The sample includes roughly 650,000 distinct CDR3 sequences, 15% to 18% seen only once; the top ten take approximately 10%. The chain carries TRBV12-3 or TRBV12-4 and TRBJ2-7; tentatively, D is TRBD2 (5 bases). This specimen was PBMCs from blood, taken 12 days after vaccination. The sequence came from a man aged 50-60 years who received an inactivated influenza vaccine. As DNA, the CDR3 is TGTGCCAGCAGCCCCCACTCTAGCTTCGGCGAGCAGTACTTC. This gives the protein CASSPHSSFGEQYF.